This T cell receptor beta chain was retrieved from a study of blood T cells in healthy people across ages. Study-level points and caveats: A strong correlation was found between TCR beta diversity and the percentage of naive T cells.

CDR3 length: 20 residues. CDR1 and CDR2 (germline): SGHDT, YYEEEE. With V trimmed by 1 base and J by 3 bases, 18 bases remained unmatched. About this clonotype itself: The antigen is not known.

A second PCR of about 7 to 12 cycles used a sample-barcoded 5' primer and a J-beta primer mix. TCRdb re-analysed the 5' RACE reads in MiXCR, keeping a single row per CDR3 protein. The repertoire holds almost 550,000 distinct CDR3 sequences, with 24% as singletons. The same specimen was also included in a second study, on T cells of mothers and their children. As that study records: Material was donated by three healthy Caucasian mothers and their six children. Addition of sample barcodes and 2-4 random nucleotides occurred through the M1S primer of the second PCR. Mothers gave over 9.5 million TCR beta CDR3 reads each, and children around 3 million each.

Input material: blood. This clonotype originated in a boy younger than 18 in good health. The rearrangement uses TRBV5-6 and TRBJ2-4; 8 nucleotides line up with TRBD1. The CDR3 spells CASSLIRDRRSSFGKNIQYF. The CDR3 region has the DNA TGTGCCAGCAGCTTGATTAGGGACAGGAGATCGAGCTTTGGCAAAAACATTCAGTACTTC.